Listed here are 30 T cell receptor beta chains from one sample, sequenced in a study of response to subunit inactivated influenza vaccine. A single record per CDR3 protein comes from TCRdb applying MiXCR to the RT-PCR reads. The data hold 650,000 to 700,000 distinct CDR3 sequences, with 15% to 19% observed a single time. Specimen: PBMCs from blood, collected 11 to 12 days after vaccination. Receptor source: a man aged 50 to 60 who received an inactivated influenza vaccine.

This clonotype was counted only a few times. V is TRBV4-3 and J is TRBJ1-3, with 8 bases that match TRBD1. CDR3 length equals 16 residues. V was pared by 4 bases and J by 4 bases, with 9 bases of the junction left unmatched. Germline V lookup: CDR1 LGHNA, CDR2 YSLEER. The CDR3: CASSPGQGSLGNTIYF. In DNA, the CDR3 is TGCGCCAGCAGCCCCGGACAGGGATCTTTGGGAAACACCATATATTTT.

There are many counts of this clonotype. The V gene is TRBV7-2, the J gene TRBJ2-7; D possibly uses TRBD1 or TRBD2 (5 bases each). Germline values: CDR1 SGHTA, CDR2 FQGNSA. The CDR3 sequence is 15 residues long. V shed 1 base and J shed 2 bases, with 12 bases lying between them. CDR3 coding DNA: TGTGCCAGCAGCTTAGTCGACAGCGGTACCTACGAGCAGTACTTC. Translating it yields CASSLVDSGTYEQYF.

At least ten counts were recorded for this clonotype. The rearrangement links TRBV28 to TRBJ2-5, with a possible D match to TRBD2 (5 bases). Per the germline V gene, CDR1 is MDHEN and CDR2 is SYDVKM. Trimming pared 6 bases from V and 3 bases from J, leaving 14 bases between. CDR3 length: 14 residues. Here the CDR3 DNA reads TGTGCCAGCAGGACCACGGGAAGGAAAGAGACCCAGTACTTC. It is translated as CASRTTGRKETQYF.

This clonotype was observed at least ten times. The chain carries TRBV20-1 and TRBJ2-7; possibly TRBD1 for D (5 bases). The CDR3 length is 13 residues. The germline V gene has CDR1 DFQATT and CDR2 SNEGSKA (reference sequence). Trimming pared 6 bases from V and 2 bases from J, leaving 14 bases between. The chain's CDR3 is CSALGPGPYEQYF. The CDR3 bases are TGCAGTGCCCTAGGGCCAGGGCCCTACGAGCAGTACTTC.

The V call is TRBV6-5, the J call TRBJ2-3; D not resolved. Germline CDR1 is MNHEY and CDR2 is SVGAGI. The V end was cut by 0 bases, the J end by 6 bases, with 7 bases between. This CDR3 has 13 amino acids. The CDR3 here is CASSYSRWDTQYF. The CDR3 bases are TGTGCCAGCAGTTACTCAAGGTGGGATACGCAGTATTTT.

This clonotype was counted only a few times. This chain connects TRBV6-1 to TRBJ1-4, with 11 bases that match TRBD1. Trimming at V came to 8 bases and at J to 8 bases, leaving 7 bases not matched to a gene. This CDR3 is 14 amino acids long. Germline CDR1 is MNHNS and CDR2 is SASEGT. The DNA of the CDR3 is TGTGCCAGCGGGTTGGACAGGGGGCGAGAAAAACTGTTTTTT. It encodes CASGLDRGREKLFF.

The gene calls are TRBV12-3 or TRBV12-4 and TRBJ1-1, with TRBD1 matching 7 bases. This CDR3 contains 15 residues. V lost 11 bases and J lost 0; bases outside the gene matches: 12. This CDR3 reads CASGGGGAMNTEAFF. The DNA of the CDR3 is TGTGCCTCAGGGGGGGGAGGGGCGATGAACACTGAAGCTTTCTTT.

In its sample, this clonotype was seen a few times. This chain uses TRBV18 with TRBJ2-5, with 8 bases lining up with TRBD2. The CDR3 totals 15 residues. Trimming cost V 2 bases and J 2 bases; bases outside gene matches: 4. Germline loops: CDR1 KGHSH, CDR2 LQKENI. The CDR3 reads CASSPGRGAQETQYF. The DNA of the CDR3 is TGTGCCAGCTCACCAGGGCGGGGGGCGCAAGAGACCCAGTACTTC.

The V gene is TRBV20-1, the J gene TRBJ1-5, with TRBD1 matching 7 bases. V shed 6 bases, J shed 3 bases, and the junction held 8 bases outside the gene matches. The germline gives CDR1 DFQATT, CDR2 SNEGSKA (reference sequence). This CDR3 comprises 14 residues. The CDR3 DNA sequence: TGCAGTGCGACCGACAGGGCATACAATCAGCCCCAGCATTTT. Translation gives CSATDRAYNQPQHF.

V is TRBV19 and J is TRBJ2-1, with 7 bases matching TRBD1. CDR3 length equals 15 residues. CDR1 LNHDA and CDR2 SQIVND come from the germline V gene (reference sequence). J lost 6 bases, V lost 3 bases, and 8 bases had no gene match. CDR3 residues: CASSILLTGANEQFF. The CDR3 nucleotides read TGTGCCAGTAGTATCCTCCTTACAGGGGCCAATGAGCAGTTCTTC.

This clonotype was counted ten times or more. V is TRBV12-3 or TRBV12-4 and J is TRBJ2-5; D remains ambiguous. CDR3 length equals 14 residues. The V and J ends lost 1 base and 0 bases respectively, with 6 bases between them. CDR3 nucleotides: TGTGCCAGCAGTTTAGTGACTTACCAAGAGACCCAGTACTTC. Amino acids: CASSLVTYQETQYF.

This chain connects TRBV20-1 to TRBJ2-2; possibly TRBD2 for D (6 bases). Germline CDR1 and CDR2: DFQATT and SNEGSKA (reference sequence). Trimming cost V 5 bases and J 5 bases, with 12 bases left between them. The CDR3 runs to 13 residues. The CDR3 region is CSASGTLTGELFF. The CDR3, as DNA: TGCAGTGCTTCCGGGACTCTGACCGGGGAGCTGTTTTTT.

In its sample, this clonotype was seen a few times. The V gene is TRBV18, the J gene TRBJ2-3, with D hard to call. The germline V and J ends were trimmed by 4 bases and 6 bases, with 11 bases remaining between them. Germline CDR1 is KGHSH and CDR2 is LQKENI. CDR3 size: 13 residues. Here the CDR3 reads CASSLLPQDTQYF. The CDR3, as DNA: TGTGCCAGCTCACTGCTGCCACAGGATACGCAGTATTTT.

V and J are TRBV12-3 or TRBV12-4 and TRBJ2-3; 7 bases match TRBD2. This CDR3 is 16 amino acids long. After removal of 2 bases from V and 2 bases from J, the junction contained 7 bases not matched to a gene. DNA for the CDR3: TGTGCCAGCAGTTTATCTGGCGGGGGTAACACAGATACGCAGTATTTT. Encoded protein: CASSLSGGGNTDTQYF.

The rearrangement links TRBV29-1 to TRBJ1-2; 10 nucleotides line up with TRBD1. Germline V CDR1 and CDR2: SQVTM, ANQGSEA. With 7 bases clipped from V and 4 bases from J, the junction kept 6 bases outside the gene matches. The CDR3 totals 13 residues. DNA for the CDR3: TGCAGCGCTGGGACAGGGGAAGGCTATGGCTACACCTTC. It encodes CSAGTGEGYGYTF.

This sequence joins TRBV4-3 and TRBJ2-7, with D unclear. This CDR3 is built from 14 residues. The V end lost 0 bases, the J end lost 0 bases, and 6 bases lay between the germline ends. CDR1 is LGHNA, CDR2 YSLEER, per germline. As DNA, the CDR3 is TGCGCCAGCAGCCAAGATTACGCCTCCTACGAGCAGTACTTC. As protein: CASSQDYASYEQYF.

The table lists this clonotype with a few counts. The rearrangement joins TRBV9 to TRBJ2-4, with TRBD1 identical over 9 bases. The CDR3 spans 16 residues. The V and J ends lost 3 bases and 3 bases, in that order; junction bases with no gene match: 7. Germline lookup yields CDR1 SGDLS and CDR2 YYNGEE. CDR3 DNA: TGTGCCAGCAGCGGAGGACAGGGGTTTGGCAAAAACATTCAGTACTTC. This gives the protein CASSGGQGFGKNIQYF.

This clonotype was counted between two and nine times. This sequence joins TRBV9 and TRBJ2-1; D unclear. CDR3 length equals 14 residues. In germline, CDR1 is SGDLS, CDR2 YYNGEE. The V end lost 0 bases, the J end lost 7 bases, and 11 bases lay between the germline ends. Written as DNA, the CDR3 is TGTGCCAGCAGCGTAGCACGTGTCGGAAATGAGCAGTTCTTC. Translation gives CASSVARVGNEQFF.

The table lists this clonotype with a few counts. V usage is TRBV12-3 or TRBV12-4 and J usage is TRBJ1-3; no reliable D call. The CDR3 contains 14 residues. With 5 bases removed from V and 2 bases from J, the gap between germline ends came to 10 bases. The CDR3 here is CASSPGSPGNTIYF. Written as DNA, the CDR3 is TGTGCCAGCAGTCCCGGGAGTCCTGGAAACACCATATATTTT.

V usage is TRBV6-1 and J usage is TRBJ1-6; 8 bases line up with TRBD1. CDR1 and CDR2 (germline): MNHNS, SASEGT. The CDR3 totals 15 residues. Germline trimming cut 4 bases from V and 5 bases from J; bases unmatched to any gene: 4. CDR3 residues: CASSGIQGDNSPLHF. The CDR3 DNA sequence: TGTGCCAGCAGTGGGATACAGGGGGATAATTCACCCCTCCACTTT.

This clonotype was picked up a small number of times. The chain links TRBV5-1 to TRBJ2-1; 7 positions match TRBD2. With V trimmed by 0 bases and J by 0 bases, 3 bases remained unmatched. CDR1 is SGHRS, CDR2 YFSETQ, per germline. The CDR3 is 16 amino acids. The chain's CDR3 is CASSLVGRSSYNEQFF. CDR3 bases: TGCGCCAGCAGCTTGGTCGGGAGGAGCTCCTACAATGAGCAGTTCTTC.

The chain links TRBV5-1 to TRBJ2-5, with D hard to call. V lost 4 bases to trimming and J lost 1 base, with 11 bases between them. The CDR3 totals 14 residues. Per germline, CDR1 SGHRS and CDR2 YFSETQ. CDR3 nucleotide sequence: TGCGCCAGCAGCCTGGCCGACCCCCAAGAGACCCAGTACTTC. It encodes CASSLADPQETQYF.

This clonotype was seen more than once but under ten times. The genes are TRBV5-1 and TRBJ2-7, with 9 bases lining up with TRBD2. J was trimmed by 3 bases and V by 0 bases; bases with no gene match: 4. There are 15 residues in the CDR3. Germline V gene lookup returns CDR1 SGHRS and CDR2 YFSETQ. CDR3 residues: CASSLAGTSNYEQYF. The DNA of the CDR3 is TGCGCCAGCAGCTTGGCCGGGACTAGCAACTACGAGCAGTACTTC.

This sequence joins TRBV18 and TRBJ1-1, with D possibly TRBD1 on 6 matching bases. CDR3 length equals 14 residues. Trimming removed 5 bases from V and 0 bases from J, with 10 bases in between. CDR1 KGHSH and CDR2 LQKENI come from the germline V gene. As DNA, the CDR3 is TGTGCCAGCTCAACGGGACACATGAACACTGAAGCTTTCTTT. This sequence encodes CASSTGHMNTEAFF.

This chain uses TRBV12-3 or TRBV12-4 with TRBJ2-1; D not certain. V was cut by 3 bases and J by 0 bases, with 15 bases left in between. The CDR3 runs 17 residues. This CDR3 is CASSFTSGFSSYNEQFF. In DNA form, the CDR3 reads TGTGCCAGCAGTTTTACGTCCGGCTTCAGCTCCTACAATGAGCAGTTCTTC.

This clonotype was counted between two and nine times. V is TRBV30 and J is TRBJ2-5; 7 bases line up with TRBD1. With 3 bases clipped from V and 8 bases from J, the junction kept 9 bases outside the gene matches. The CDR3 consists of 13 residues. Germline assignment: CDR1 GTSNPN and CDR2 SVGIG (reference sequence). The CDR3 sequence is CAWRKSGQNTQYF. For the CDR3, the DNA is TGTGCCTGGAGGAAATCGGGACAGAATACCCAGTACTTC.

The chain is built from TRBV28 and TRBJ2-7, with D possibly being TRBD2 (5 bases). In germline, CDR1 is MDHEN, CDR2 SYDVKM. This CDR3 is built from 13 residues. The V gene lost 8 bases and the J gene lost 3 bases, with 14 bases spanning the gap. The CDR3 loop is CASQRGRGYEQYF. CDR3 nucleotide sequence: TGTGCCAGCCAACGGGGTCGGGGCTACGAGCAGTACTTC.

The chain joins TRBV6-1 to TRBJ2-2; no clear D gene. The CDR3 is 11 amino acids. Germline CDR1 MNHNS, CDR2 SASEGT. Trimming took off 6 bases at V and 5 bases at J, with 4 bases between the two ends. The CDR3 protein is CASRPTGELFF. DNA for the CDR3: TGTGCCAGCAGGCCGACCGGGGAGCTGTTTTTT.

J is TRBJ2-5 and V is TRBV14, with D possibly TRBD1 on 7 matching bases. The V and J ends lost 4 bases and 4 bases respectively, with 19 bases between them. CDR3 length equals 16 residues. CDR1 is SGHDN and CDR2 is FVKESK in the germline V gene. CDR3 bases: TGTGCCAGCAGCCTACGTTACAGGGGAGGAGGAGAGACCCAGTACTTC. Translation gives CASSLRYRGGGETQYF.

V gene TRBV6-5 combines with J gene TRBJ2-5, with a weak D call TRBD2 (6 bases). The CDR3 covers 12 residues. Trimming removed 7 bases at V and 0 bases at J, with 6 bases between. The germline V gene has CDR1 MNHEY and CDR2 SVGAGI. The CDR3 region has the DNA TGTGCCAGCACGGGGGACCAAGAGACCCAGTACTTC. Translation: CASTGDQETQYF.